Listed below are T cell receptor beta chains from one sample, sequenced in a study of cytotoxic CD8 clonotypes in ibrutinib-treated CLL. Data came from immunoSEQ multiplex PCR; TCRdb stores just in-frame clones and leaves some out. The data contain 35,000 to 45,000 clones, roughly 45% of them seen just once; the ten biggest clones take up approximately 20%. Sample: PBMCs, taken before ibrutinib treatment. Receptor source: a human donor with chronic lymphocytic leukemia. CDR3s include the opening cysteine and the closing phenylalanine or tryptophan. The order of the fields is J gene, D gene, clone size, V gene, CDR3 DNA, CDR3 protein. The D gene is left open where the match is weak. Rows may omit the clone size; those that give it use once, few, many or a size class.

>TRBJ2-3|-|-|TRBV5-1
TGCGCCAGCAGCTTGGCCAGGACCTTCACAGATACGCAGTATTTT
CASSLARTFTDTQYF
>TRBJ1-5|-|few|TRBV6-1
TGTGCCAGCAGTGAATGGGACGGAAACAATCAGCCCCAGCATTTT
CASSEWDGNNQPQHF
>TRBJ2-5|TRBD1|-|TRBV7-9
TGTGCCAGCAGCCGCGGACAGGGACAAGAGACCCAGTACTTC
CASSRGQGQETQYF
>TRBJ2-3|-|-|TRBV28
TGTGCCAGCAGTTTTATATCATCCCCAGATACGCAGTATTTT
CASSFISSPDTQYF
>TRBJ1-5|TRBD1|few|TRBV27
TGTGCCAGCAGTTTAGGAACAGGGGATGGTCAGCCCCAGCATTTT
CASSLGTGDGQPQHF
>TRBJ2-3|TRBD2|few|TRBV19
TGTGCCAGTAGCATGGGGGGGAATCACAGGGATACGCAGTATTTT
CASSMGGNHRDTQYF
>TRBJ1-5|TRBD1|few|TRBV27
TGTGCCAGCAGTCCTTACAGGGGAGGCAATCAGCCCCAGCATTTT
CASSPYRGGNQPQHF
>TRBJ2-7|-|-|TRBV5-1
TGCGCCAGCAGCTTCCAGGGCAACTACGAGCAGTACTTC
CASSFQGNYEQYF
>TRBJ2-7|-|few|TRBV7-9
TGTGCCAGCAGCCTCTCCGGCCCCGGAGGGTCCGAGCAGTACTTC
CASSLSGPGGSEQYF
>TRBJ2-3|-|few|TRBV6-5
TGTGCCAGCAGCCACCCTAGCGGCACAGATACGCAGTATTTT
CASSHPSGTDTQYF
>TRBJ2-1|-|-|TRBV5-1
TGCGCCAGCAGCTTGTACAACAACAATGAGCAGTTCTTC
CASSLYNNNEQFF
>TRBJ1-2|-|-|TRBV6-1
TGTGCCAGCAGTCGGGGCGCCTCCGACAACTATGGCTACACCTTC
CASSRGASDNYGYTF
>TRBJ1-4|-|-|TRBV6-6
TGTGCCAGCAGTCCAGATCCTGGGGGTAGTGAAAAACTGTTTTTT
CASSPDPGGSEKLFF
>TRBJ1-2|-|few|TRBV27
TGTGCCAGCAGCCGCCCCGGGACTGAAGGCTACACCTTC
CASSRPGTEGYTF
>TRBJ2-5|-|-|TRBV5-6
TGTGCCAGCAGCTTGGGGTACCAAGAGACCCAGTACTTC
CASSLGYQETQYF
>TRBJ2-1|-|-|TRBV11-2
TGTGCCAGCAGCTCTTCAACCGGCTCCTACAATGAGCAGTTCTTC
CASSSSTGSYNEQFF
>TRBJ2-7|TRBD2|-|TRBV27
TGTGCCAGCAGTACCACCGGGACTAGCGGGGGGACCGAGCAGTACTTC
CASSTTGTSGGTEQYF
>TRBJ1-6|TRBD1|-|TRBV19
TGTGCCAGTAGGGCCCCGGGACAGAATAATTCACCCCTCCACTTT
CASRAPGQNNSPLHF
>TRBJ2-3|-|-|TRBV15
TGTGCCACCAGCAGCCAGAGCTACACAGATACGCAGTATTTT
CATSSQSYTDTQYF
>TRBJ2-7|TRBD2|-|TRBV6-5
TGTGCCAGCAGTATAGCTAGCGGGGGCTACGAGCAGTACTTC
CASSIASGGYEQYF
>TRBJ1-5|-|-|TRBV29-1
TGCAGCGTTGGTGAGCAAGATCAGCCCCAGCATTTT
CSVGEQDQPQHF
>TRBJ2-1|-|-|TRBV11-1
TGTGCCAGCAGCCCGGGACTCGGCTCCTACAATGAGCAGTTCTTC
CASSPGLGSYNEQFF
>TRBJ1-2|-|-|TRBV7-2
TGTGCCAGCAGCTTAGAAGTCGTCAGGGCTCGAACTACCGGCTACACCTTC
CASSLEVVRARTTGYTF
>TRBJ1-3|-|-|TRBV2
TGTGCCAGCTTGGAAGACTCTGGAAACACCATATATTTT
CASLEDSGNTIYF
>TRBJ1-6|-|few|TRBV5-4
TGTGCCAGCAGCCCCCCAGGGAATCCACCCCTCCACTTT
CASSPPGNPPLHF
>TRBJ1-4|-|-|TRBV7-8
TGTGCCAGCAGCTTCTACGGGACCTACGATGAAAAACTGTTTTTT
CASSFYGTYDEKLFF
>TRBJ2-3|-|-|TRBV7-3
TGTGCCAGCAGCTTATCCACAGATACGCAGTATTTT
CASSLSTDTQYF
>TRBJ1-5|-|-|TRBV7-6
TGTGCCAGCAGCTTAGAGCCAGGGGAAGGCAATCAGCCCCAGCATTTT
CASSLEPGEGNQPQHF
>TRBJ2-7|-|-|TRBV6-5
TGTGCCAGCAGTTACTCGATACCTAGCAGTCCCTACGAGCAGTACTTC
CASSYSIPSSPYEQYF
>TRBJ2-7|TRBD2|-|TRBV5-6
TGTGCCAGCAGCCGCCCCGGGAGGGGGTCTCGCGAGCAGTACTTC
CASSRPGRGSREQYF
>TRBJ1-2|-|-|TRBV5-1
TGCGCCAGCAGCTTGGAGCTAGGGGGAAATGGCTACACCTTC
CASSLELGGNGYTF
>TRBJ1-2|-|few|TRBV10-1
TGCGCCAGCAGTGACGTTCCGGGGACCTATGGCTACACCTTC
CASSDVPGTYGYTF
>TRBJ2-3|-|-|TRBV7-2
TGTGCCAGCAGCTTAGGGGGAGCTTTGGCAGATACGCAGTATTTT
CASSLGGALADTQYF
>TRBJ1-2|-|few|TRBV7-8
TGTGCCAGCAGCAGACGGGACGCGGGCTACACCTTC
CASSRRDAGYTF
>TRBJ1-5|TRBD1|-|TRBV28
TGTGCCAGCAGTTTAACCGGGACAGGGGCTAATCAGCCCCAGCATTTT
CASSLTGTGANQPQHF
>TRBJ1-1|-|-|TRBV6-6
TGTGCCAGCAGTTACCGCACAGGGCCCGCTGAAGCTTTCTTT
CASSYRTGPAEAFF
>TRBJ1-2|TRBD1|large|TRBV27
TGTGCCAGCAGTTTGACAGGGGGCGGATATGGCTACACCTTC
CASSLTGGGYGYTF
>TRBJ2-2|TRBD2|-|TRBV25-1
TGTGCCAGCACAGCGGGGGGTGGAAGGGGCGGGGAGCTGTTTTTT
CASTAGGGRGGELFF
>TRBJ1-1|-|medium-sized|TRBV18
TGTGCCAGCTCACCAAGGCCGGACACGAACACTGAAGCTTTCTTT
CASSPRPDTNTEAFF
>TRBJ1-2|-|few|TRBV20-1
TGCAGTGCTAGCCTCCTTTATGGCTACACCTTC
CSASLLYGYTF
>TRBJ1-1|TRBD1|-|TRBV28
TGCGCGTCGGGACAGGTTGACACTGAAGCTTTCTTT
CASGQVDTEAFF
>TRBJ2-6|-|many|TRBV4-1
TGCGCCAGCAGCCGCCAGGTTTCTGGGGCCAACGTCCTGACTTTC
CASSRQVSGANVLTF
>TRBJ2-3|TRBD2|-|TRBV10-1
TGCGCCAGCAGTGACCCTAGCGGGGGGGCCCTAACGCAGTATTTT
CASSDPSGGALTQYF
>TRBJ1-1|-|-|TRBV9
TGTGCCAGCAGCGTCGGGGGGGCTGGGGACACTGAAGCTTTCTTT
CASSVGGAGDTEAFF
>TRBJ1-2|-|-|TRBV15
TGTGCCACCAGCAGAGATTGGAACAGGAACTATGGCTACACCTTC
CATSRDWNRNYGYTF
>TRBJ2-7|-|-|TRBV27
TGTGCCAGCAGTTACCGGGACGGAGCCTACGAGCAGTACTTC
CASSYRDGAYEQYF
>TRBJ2-3|TRBD1|-|TRBV7-6
TGTGCCAGCAGCTTAGTGGGACAGGGGCCGAGCACAGATACGCAGTATTTT
CASSLVGQGPSTDTQYF
>TRBJ1-1|-|few|TRBV6-1
TGTGCCAGCATCGATGTAAAGGGGTACACTGAAGCTTTCTTT
CASIDVKGYTEAFF
>TRBJ2-3|-|-|TRBV7-2
TGTGCCAGCAGCCGGGGTTGGACCAGCACAGATACGCAGTATTTT
CASSRGWTSTDTQYF
>TRBJ1-3|-|-|TRBV9
TGTGCCAGCAGCCGGACAGTCTCTGGAAACACCATATATTTT
CASSRTVSGNTIYF
>TRBJ1-6|-|few|TRBV2
TGTGCCAGCAGCCGGAATATTGCACCCCTCCACTTT
CASSRNIAPLHF
>TRBJ1-5|TRBD1|few|TRBV19
TGTGCCAGTAGTTACAACAGGGGGATGTCGTCGCCCCAGCATTTT
CASSYNRGMSSPQHF
>TRBJ1-2|-|-|TRBV5-1
TGCGCCAGCAGCTTTCAGGGAGGCTATGGCTACACCTTC
CASSFQGGYGYTF
>TRBJ1-2|-|-|TRBV2
TGTGCCAGCAGTGAAGGGCAGACACATCATGGCTACACCTTC
CASSEGQTHHGYTF
>TRBJ2-3|TRBD2|few|TRBV5-4
TGTGCCAGCAGCTTGGCCGGTCTAGCGGGCACAGATACGCAGTATTTT
CASSLAGLAGTDTQYF
>TRBJ2-5|TRBD1|-|TRBV6-1
TGTGCCAGCAAGGGCAGGGGGCAAGAGACCCAGTACTTC
CASKGRGQETQYF
>TRBJ2-5|-|few|TRBV2
TGTGCCAGCAGTTTGGACAGACGTGAGACCCAGTACTTC
CASSLDRRETQYF
>TRBJ1-5|TRBD1|-|TRBV5-6
TGTGCCAGCAGCAAACTAGGACAGGGTGTTCAGCCCCAGCATTTT
CASSKLGQGVQPQHF
>TRBJ2-2|-|-|TRBV19
TGTGCGACATTTCGATCAGGGGAGCTGTTTTTT
CATFRSGELFF
>TRBJ2-2|-|few|TRBV7-6
TGTGCCAGCAGCCATACGGGCGCCGGGGAGCTGTTTTTT
CASSHTGAGELFF